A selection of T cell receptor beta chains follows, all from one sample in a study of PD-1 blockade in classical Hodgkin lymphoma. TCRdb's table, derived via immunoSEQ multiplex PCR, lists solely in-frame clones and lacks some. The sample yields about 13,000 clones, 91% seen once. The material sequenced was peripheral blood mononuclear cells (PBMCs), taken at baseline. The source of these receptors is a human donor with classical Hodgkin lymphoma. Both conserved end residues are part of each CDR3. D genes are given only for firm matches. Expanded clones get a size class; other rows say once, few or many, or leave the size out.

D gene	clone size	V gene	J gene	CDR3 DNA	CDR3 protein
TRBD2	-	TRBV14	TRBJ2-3	TGTGCCAGCAGCCTCGGACTAGCGAGCACAGATACGCAGTATTTT	CASSLGLASTDTQYF
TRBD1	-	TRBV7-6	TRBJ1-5	TGTGCCAGCAGCCTTCGACAGGGTCGCAATCAGCCCCAGCATTTT	CASSLRQGRNQPQHF
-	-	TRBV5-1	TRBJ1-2	TGCGCCAGCAGGGGGCTAATTGGAGCCTATGGCTACACCTTC	CASRGLIGAYGYTF
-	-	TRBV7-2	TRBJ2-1	TGTGCCAGCAGCCCCCGGCCAGGGCTCCACAATGAGCAGTTCTTC	CASSPRPGLHNEQFF
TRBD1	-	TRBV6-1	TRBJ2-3	TGTGCCAGCAGTGACATACGGACAGGGGATCCAGATACGCAGTATTTT	CASSDIRTGDPDTQYF
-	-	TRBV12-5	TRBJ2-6	TGTGCTAGTGGTAGGCGAGCTGCAGGACAAAGTCGGGCCAACGTCCTGACTTTC	CASGRRAAGQSRANVLTF
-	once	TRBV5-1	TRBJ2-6	TGCGCCAGCAGGAGCTCTGGGGCCAACGTCCTGACTTTC	CASRSSGANVLTF
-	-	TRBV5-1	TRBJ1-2	TGCGCCAGCAGCTTGGATTCTCCGGACGGCTACACCTTC	CASSLDSPDGYTF
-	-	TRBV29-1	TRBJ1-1	TGCAGCGTTGAACACAGTCGCACTGAAGCTTTCTTT	CSVEHSRTEAFF
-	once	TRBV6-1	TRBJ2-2	TGTGCCAGCAAGTCGGCCGGGGAGCTGTTTTTT	CASKSAGELFF
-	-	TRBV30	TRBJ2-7	TGTGCCTGTCCCCGAAGGGACACCTCCTACGAGCAGTACTTC	CACPRRDTSYEQYF
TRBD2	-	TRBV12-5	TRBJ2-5	TGTGCTAGTGGTTTGAGCGGGGGGGCATGGACCCAGTACTTC	CASGLSGGAWTQYF
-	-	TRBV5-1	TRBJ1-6	TGCGCCAGCAGCTACTCACCCGGGGAGGGGTCACCCCTCCACTTT	CASSYSPGEGSPLHF
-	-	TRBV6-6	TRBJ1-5	TGTGCCACGGGCCGGGGCGACCTTGCCCATCAGCCCCAGCATTTT	CATGRGDLAHQPQHF
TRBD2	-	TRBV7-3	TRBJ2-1	TGTGCCAGCAGCCAAAGCCAGCGGGGGCAGTTCTTC	CASSQSQRGQFF
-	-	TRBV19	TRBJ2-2	TGTGCCAGTACCCCTTATAGCGGCGGGGCCGGGGAGCTGTTTTTT	CASTPYSGGAGELFF
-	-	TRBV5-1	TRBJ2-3	TGCGCCAGCAGCCCGTCGGGGACTAGCACAGATACGCAGTATTTT	CASSPSGTSTDTQYF
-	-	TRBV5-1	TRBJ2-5	TGCGCCAGCAGCCCGGCGGGTGGGCTAGAGACCCAGTACTTC	CASSPAGGLETQYF
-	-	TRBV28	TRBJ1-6	TGTGCCAGCAGTTCCCCGACAGTCCCTTCACCCCTCCACTTT	CASSSPTVPSPLHF
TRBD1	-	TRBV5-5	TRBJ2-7	TGTGCCAGCAGCCGATACCTAGGGACAGGGGACGCCGAGCAGTACTTC	CASSRYLGTGDAEQYF
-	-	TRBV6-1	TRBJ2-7	TGTGCCAGCAGTGAAAGGTGCTGTAAGCGGGGCAGGGGCGACTCCTACGAGCAGTACTTC	CASSERCCKRGRGDSYEQYF
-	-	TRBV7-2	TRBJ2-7	TGTGCCAGCAGCTTTGTGGGGGGGCCAACCTACGAGCAGTACTTC	CASSFVGGPTYEQYF
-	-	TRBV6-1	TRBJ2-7	TGTGCCAGCACCGGGCTCGACGAGCAGTACTTC	CASTGLDEQYF
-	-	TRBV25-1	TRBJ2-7	TGTGCCAGCAGTGGTCAGTCCTACGAGCAGTACTTC	CASSGQSYEQYF